The T cell receptor beta chain under discussion was sequenced for a study of cytomegalovirus exposure and HLA in healthy donors. Across the whole study: Caucasian-associated ancestry cluster membership applied to about four fifths of 300 to 450 genotyped donors.

The study ran its PCR with 60 Vbeta and 13 Jbeta primers. Here immunoSEQ multiplex PCR was the method, and the copy in TCRdb shows in-frame clones only, minus some. Of some 130,000 clones listed, 65% to 75% were seen once; the top ten hold approximately 5%. The donors, nominally healthy at sampling, likely had unrecorded immune exposures. CDR1 is LGHNA, CDR2 YSLEER, per germline. This CDR3 has 14 amino acids. Trimming pared 5 bases from V and 1 base from J, leaving 11 bases between. The chain joins TRBV4-3 to TRBJ1-1; the D is unclear. The clonotype originates from a woman aged 50 to 60 in good health and CMV-seropositive. Source material: PBMCs. For the CDR3, the DNA is TGCGCCAGCAGCACCGCCTCCAGGAACACTGAAGCTTTCTTT. Encoded protein: CASSTASRNTEAFF.